A single sample gave rise to the 14 T cell receptor beta chains below, sequenced in a study of T-cell memory formation after mild COVID-19. One entry per CDR3 protein, called by TCRdb with MiXCR from the 5' RACE reads. The table lists around 190,000 distinct CDR3 sequences, approximately 18% of them singletons, with roughly 3.8% in the top ten. Material: PBMCs or a T cell subset sorted from them (not recorded which). These receptors all come from a man aged 18 to 35 who had mild COVID-19 (a few samples of this study predate the infection). Cell type and time point are not known.

The chain has TRBV10-1 and TRBJ1-1, with 9 positions matching TRBD1. This CDR3 has 14 residues. Germline assignment: CDR1 WNHNN and CDR2 SYGVQD (reference sequence). Losses at the gene ends were 5 bases for V and 6 bases for J; bases not matched to a gene: 7. The CDR3 sequence is CASSTQGASAEAFF. CDR3 nucleotides: TGCGCCAGCAGTACACAGGGGGCCAGCGCTGAAGCTTTCTTT.

The V call is TRBV5-1, the J call TRBJ2-2; unclear D gene. With 0 bases removed from V and 9 bases from J, the gap between germline ends came to 15 bases. This CDR3 is built from 15 residues. The germline CDR1 and CDR2 sequences are SGHRS and YFSETQ. As DNA, the CDR3 is TGCGCCAGCAGCTTGGAGCCAGGAACCCCCTGGGAGCTGTTTTTT. It codes for CASSLEPGTPWELFF.

This chain joins TRBV20-1 and TRBJ2-2, with no clear D. The germline CDR1 and CDR2 sequences are DFQATT and SNEGSKA (reference sequence). The CDR3 is 13 amino acids. V was shortened by 5 bases and J by 3 bases, with 10 bases between the two germline ends. CDR3 sequence (DNA): TGCAGTGCTCCTAACACGTACACCGGGGAGCTGTTTTTT. The encoded protein is CSAPNTYTGELFF.

The rearrangement joins TRBV20-1 to TRBJ1-6; D is uncertain. The V end lost 1 base, the J end lost 14 bases, and 9 bases lay between the germline ends. This CDR3 is built from 11 residues. Germline loops: CDR1 DFQATT, CDR2 SNEGSKA (reference sequence). The CDR3 protein is CSARGLGALHF. In DNA form, the CDR3 reads TGCAGTGCTAGAGGGTTGGGCGCCCTCCACTTT.

The chain has TRBV5-4 and TRBJ2-5; weak D call: TRBD2 (6 bases). Germline-derived CDR1 and CDR2 are SGHNT and YYREEE (reference sequence). V lost 4 bases, J lost 5 bases, and 15 bases lay in between. The CDR3 contains 14 residues. The CDR3 loop reads CASSQEGRAETQYF. Written as DNA, the CDR3 is TGTGCCAGCAGCCAGGAGGGACGGGCGGAGACCCAGTACTTC.

This clonotype was observed a handful of times. This chain links TRBV29-1 with TRBJ2-5, with D tentatively TRBD2 (5 bases). Germline CDR1 and CDR2: SQVTM and ANQGSEA. Trimming pared 7 bases from V and 9 bases from J, leaving 18 bases between. This CDR3 contains 12 residues. CDR3 region: CSAGSGLEAQYF. As DNA, the CDR3 is TGCAGCGCGGGGAGTGGTCTTGAGGCCCAGTACTTC.

There are a few counts of this clonotype. The chain combines TRBV20-1 with TRBJ1-1, with D perhaps TRBD1 (6 bases). The CDR3 extends over 12 amino acids. The germline gives CDR1 DFQATT, CDR2 SNEGSKA (reference sequence). The ends were cut back, 3 bases at V and 11 bases at J, with 16 bases in the middle. The CDR3 coding sequence is TGCAGTGCTAGGGGGGGGACAAGGAGGGCTTTCTTT. Amino acid sequence: CSARGGTRRAFF.

This clonotype was found a few times. This chain connects TRBV9 to TRBJ2-5; weak D call: TRBD2 (6 bases). V gave up 4 bases and J gave up 1 base, with 14 bases separating them. Germline V gene lookup returns CDR1 SGDLS and CDR2 YYNGEE. This CDR3 has 15 amino acids. The CDR3: CASSSEEGTQETQYF. CDR3 sequence (DNA): TGTGCCAGCAGCTCCGAGGAGGGGACCCAAGAGACCCAGTACTTC. The full variable domain, in which reference TRBV9 and TRBJ2-5 provide the parts outside the CDR3, is DSGVTQTPKHLITATGQRVTLRCSPRSGDLSVYWYQQSLDQGLQFLIQYYNGEERAKGNILERFSAQQFPDLHSELNLSSLELGDSALYFCASSSEEGTQETQYFGPGTRLLVL.

At least ten counts were recorded for this clonotype. V is TRBV9 and J is TRBJ2-5, with 12 bases fitting TRBD2. CDR3 length equals 16 residues. V lost 4 bases and J lost 0; bases outside the gene matches: 4. Germline V gene data show CDR1 as SGDLS and CDR2 as YYNGEE. The chain's CDR3 is CASSLRLAGDQETQYF. CDR3 nucleotide sequence: TGTGCCAGCAGCCTCCGACTAGCGGGGGACCAAGAGACCCAGTACTTC.

The V gene is TRBV5-1, the J gene TRBJ1-2, with D unclear. The CDR3 contains 14 residues. Germline values: CDR1 SGHRS, CDR2 YFSETQ. The ends were cut back, 0 bases at V and 8 bases at J, with 14 bases in the middle. CDR3 nucleotide sequence: TGCGCCAGCAGCTTGGAGGTAGCCGGGCAAGGCTACACCTTC. Residues: CASSLEVAGQGYTF. Supplemented by reference TRBV5-1 and TRBJ1-2, the full variable domain reads KAGVTQTPRYLIKTRGQQVTLSCSPISGHRSVSWYQQTPGQGLQFLFEYFSETQRNKGNFPGRFSGRQFSNSRSEMNVSTLELGDSALYLCASSLEVAGQGYTFGSGTRLTVV.

This clonotype was detected a few times. The chain links TRBV20-1 to TRBJ1-1; the D gene is possibly TRBD1 (6 bases). Germline CDR1 reads DFQATT; CDR2 reads SNEGSKA (reference sequence). The length of the CDR3 is 13 residues. The ends were cut back, 7 bases at V and 1 base at J, with 13 bases in the middle. CDR3 loop: CSVNRAPNTEAFF. Here the CDR3 DNA reads TGCAGTGTCAACAGGGCCCCGAACACTGAAGCTTTCTTT.

This clonotype came up a few times. This sequence joins TRBV7-2 and TRBJ2-3; 11 nucleotides agree with TRBD2. The CDR3 contains 15 residues. Unmatched junction bases numbered 0, after V lost 3 bases and J lost 1 base. The germline V gene encodes CDR1 SGHTA and CDR2 FQGNSA. The CDR3 is CASSFSGGGTDTQYF. The CDR3 DNA is TGTGCCAGCAGCTTTAGCGGGGGGGGCACAGATACGCAGTATTTT.

This clonotype has at least ten counts. The chain employs TRBV5-1 and TRBJ2-2; D call uncertain. Looked up from germline, CDR1 is SGHRS and CDR2 is YFSETQ. The CDR3 is made up of 13 amino acids. Trimming stripped 1 base from V and 3 bases from J, with 4 bases between. The CDR3 reads CASSLRDTGELFF. As DNA, the CDR3 is TGCGCCAGCAGCTTGAGAGACACCGGGGAGCTGTTTTTT.

This clonotype was observed a handful of times. The chain combines TRBV6-5 with TRBJ1-5; the D is unclear. Trimming took off 2 bases at V and 2 bases at J, with 7 bases between the two ends. The CDR3 length is 14 residues. Germline assignment: CDR1 MNHEY and CDR2 SVGAGI. The CDR3 reads CASSYRARNQPQHF. CDR3 sequence (DNA): TGTGCCAGCAGTTACAGGGCCCGCAATCAGCCCCAGCATTTT.